This T cell receptor (beta chain) comes out of a study of OX40 agonist ivuxolimab in advanced cancers. The method was immunoSEQ multiplex PCR; TCRdb's version includes in-frame clones alone and lacks a portion of them. The data show more than 65,000 clones, roughly 84% seen once. Whole-study findings and limits: Expanded peripheral T cells had an undetermined antigen specificity.

With respect to this clone: Its antigen is unidentified.

The CDR3 spans 14 residues. After removal of 5 bases from V and 10 bases from J, the junction contained 9 bases not matched to a gene. Germline assignment: CDR1 SGHTA and CDR2 FQGNSA. Sequencing was performed on CD4+ or CD8+ T cells sorted from blood, taken in a trial of the OX40 agonist ivuxolimab. V usage is TRBV7-2 and J usage is TRBJ2-1, with 9 bases fitting TRBD2. The receptor was isolated from an adult with an advanced solid tumor such as melanoma, head and neck, liver or kidney cancer. The CDR3 region is CASSRTTSGGEQFF. The CDR3, as DNA: TGTGCCAGCAGCCGGACGACTAGCGGAGGAGAGCAGTTCTTC.